This TCR beta chain was captured in a study of regulatory T cells in long-lasting Graves disease. Time point in this sample: newly diagnosed GD, antithyroid drugs for less than 3 months. PBMC-derived RNA was used for the TCR library. Patients met American Thyroid Association criteria for Graves' disease. The CDR3 extends over 14 amino acids. Trimming cost V 5 bases and J 2 bases; bases outside gene matches: 6. In germline, CDR1 is DFQATT, CDR2 SNEGSKA (reference sequence). Findings and limits, study-wide: Persistent disease preferred TRBV28, TRBJ1-2 and TRBJ2-5.

This clonotype was detected many times. The antigen is undetermined. The authors built TCR beta libraries using iRepertoire HTBI primers and Arm-PCR of CDR3 regions. TCRdb re-called the multiplex PCR reads with MiXCR, one entry per CDR3 protein. The table includes 580,000 or so distinct CDR3 sequences, 15% to 20% detected once. This same sample was also taken into another study, of T cells in Graves' hyperthyroidism and ophthalmopathy. That study adds: Stable disease denoted Graves' hyperthyroidism without ophthalmopathy progression within 18 months. Diagnosing involved the use of clinical symptoms, serum thyroxine and TRAb, thyroid ultrasound and orbital computed tomography.

The TCR sequence derives from a man between 18 and 35 years old with Graves disease. The sequencing here drew on peripheral blood mononuclear cells (PBMCs), taken at new diagnosis, from a patient treated with antithyroid drugs. The gene calls are TRBV20-1 and TRBJ2-3; 8 bases are shared with TRBD2. The CDR3 here is CSACVLAVTDTQYF. CDR3 DNA: TGCAGTGCTTGCGTACTAGCGGTCACAGATACGCAGTATTTT.